This TCR beta chain derives from a study of blood T cell repertoires in COVID-19. The V end lost 2 bases, the J end lost 8 bases, and 13 bases lay between the germline ends. Germline V CDR1 and CDR2: MNHEY, SVGAGI. This CDR3 is built from 15 residues. Assay: immunoSEQ multiplex PCR; the TCRdb copy retains only in-frame clones and omits some. The sample has some 230,000 clones; 80% to 85% are singletons. The V and J genes are TRBV6-5 and TRBJ1-6; D possibly corresponds to TRBD1 (6 bases). This receptor was identified in a woman aged 55-69 years with acute or convalescent COVID-19. The specimen was peripheral blood. The CDR3, as DNA: TGTGCCAGCAGTTACGGGGGCCGGGCCGATTCACCCCTCCACTTT. Protein product: CASSYGGRADSPLHF.